This entry lists 20 T cell receptor beta chains sequenced from one sample in a study of T cell responses to AZD1222 COVID-19 vaccine. Sequencing was performed with immunoSEQ multiplex PCR; in TCRdb, only in-frame clones are kept and a portion is missing. The data hold 75,000 to 100,000 clones, with more than 80% observed a single time. The input for sequencing was peripheral blood, taken on day 0 of AZD1222 vaccination. These receptors were taken from an adult in good health.

The chain joins TRBV7-9 to TRBJ1-1; TRBD1 aligns across 10 bases. The germline CDR1 and CDR2 sequences are SEHNR and FQNEAQ (reference sequence). The CDR3 is 16 residues long. Trimming removed 6 bases from V and 4 bases from J; junction bases left unmatched: 11. CDR3 DNA sequence: TGTGCCAGCAGTACTAGGACAGGGGGGGCTGTCACTGAAGCTTTCTTT. This gives the protein CASSTRTGGAVTEAFF.

This clone was picked up one time. The chain combines TRBV7-6 with TRBJ1-6, with D tentatively TRBD1 (6 bases). CDR1 is SGHVS and CDR2 is FNYEAQ in the germline V gene. Trimming stripped 2 bases from V and 10 bases from J, with 18 bases between. This CDR3 contains 16 residues. CDR3 protein: CASSLRARGGGSPLHF. CDR3 DNA: TGTGCCAGCAGCTTAAGGGCCAGGGGAGGAGGATCACCCCTCCACTTT.

The rearrangement joins TRBV9 to TRBJ2-1; D not certain. There are 12 residues in the CDR3. Germline loops: CDR1 SGDLS, CDR2 YYNGEE. V was shortened by 2 bases and J by 7 bases, with 7 bases between the two germline ends. The CDR3 coding sequence is TGTGCCAGCAGCGTTGGACCGAATGAGCAGTTCTTC. Protein product: CASSVGPNEQFF.

V usage is TRBV5-4 and J usage is TRBJ2-2; the D gene could be TRBD1 or TRBD2 (5 bases each). Germline lookup yields CDR1 SGHNT and CDR2 YYREEE (reference sequence). There are 16 residues in the CDR3. With 0 bases removed from V and 1 base from J, the gap between germline ends came to 10 bases. This chain's CDR3 is CASSLASGRNTGELFF. The CDR3 DNA is TGTGCCAGCAGCTTGGCCTCAGGGAGGAACACCGGGGAGCTGTTTTTT.

This clone occurred once. An end of the junction differs from the germline gene, which may be a read error. The chain is built from TRBV28 and TRBJ1-5; perhaps TRBD1 as D (5 bases). Germline V gives CDR1 MDHEN, CDR2 SYDVKM. This CDR3 is 16 amino acids long. In DNA, the CDR3 is TGTGCCGGCAGTTTATTGGCCTCAGGGTTGAGTCAGCCCCAGCATTTT. Translating it yields CAGSLLASGLSQPQHF.

The gene calls are TRBV28 and TRBJ2-7, with 10 bases that match TRBD1. The CDR3 consists of 13 residues. Per germline, CDR1 MDHEN and CDR2 SYDVKM. Trimming cost V 5 bases and J 6 bases; bases outside gene matches: 4. The CDR3 nucleotides are TGTGCCAGCAGTCCGACAGGGGGCTCCGAGCAGTACTTC. It translates to CASSPTGGSEQYF.

V and J are TRBV27 and TRBJ1-1; 8 bases agree with TRBD1. Unmatched junction bases numbered 6, after V lost 6 bases and J lost 3 bases. Germline CDR1 MNHEY, CDR2 SMNVEV (reference sequence). This CDR3 has 14 residues. In DNA form, the CDR3 reads TGTGCCAGCAGCGTACAGGGGGAGGACACTGAAGCTTTCTTT. Translating gives CASSVQGEDTEAFF.

V usage is TRBV19 and J usage is TRBJ1-1; 9 bases fit TRBD1. This CDR3 contains 15 residues. In germline, CDR1 is LNHDA, CDR2 SQIVND (reference sequence). J lost 1 base, V lost 7 bases, and 7 bases had no gene match. CDR3 region: CASKVQGATNTEAFF. CDR3 in DNA: TGTGCCAGTAAAGTACAGGGGGCAACGAACACTGAAGCTTTCTTT.

This chain uses TRBV12-3 or TRBV12-4 with TRBJ1-2; tentatively, D is TRBD1 (6 bases). This CDR3 is built from 12 residues. Trimming cost V 6 bases and J 4 bases, with 9 bases left between them. The CDR3 here is CASRDRFYGYTF. The DNA for the CDR3 is TGTGCCAGCAGAGACAGGTTCTATGGCTACACCTTC.

The chain employs TRBV7-2 and TRBJ2-1; 7 positions agree with TRBD2. The CDR3 sequence is 16 residues long. V dropped 7 bases and J dropped 3; count of bases not matched to a gene: 12. The germline V gene encodes CDR1 SGHTA and CDR2 FQGNSA. CDR3 sequence reads: CASTLLPSGNYNEQFF. CDR3 coding DNA: TGTGCCAGCACCCTCCTCCCTAGCGGAAACTACAATGAGCAGTTCTTC.

This chain links TRBV7-9 with TRBJ2-2; D not resolved. Per the germline V gene, CDR1 is SEHNR and CDR2 is FQNEAQ (reference sequence). This CDR3 comprises 14 residues. With 5 bases removed from V and 1 base from J, the gap between germline ends came to 8 bases. CDR3 bases: TGTGCCAGCAGCCCCCTGAGGAACACCGGGGAGCTGTTTTTT. Protein sequence: CASSPLRNTGELFF.

The V gene is TRBV6-2 or TRBV6-3, the J gene TRBJ1-1; no reliable D call. The CDR3 covers 13 residues. Germline loops: CDR1 MNHEY, CDR2 SVGEGT. The ends were cut back, 4 bases at V and 2 bases at J, with 8 bases in the middle. The CDR3 DNA sequence: TGTGCCAGCAGTTTACAGCCAAACACTGAAGCTTTCTTT. Encoded protein: CASSLQPNTEAFF.

This sequence joins TRBV19 and TRBJ1-3; D is undetermined. The CDR3 covers 12 residues. V dropped 3 bases and J dropped 3 bases, with 3 bases sitting between them. Per germline, CDR1 LNHDA and CDR2 SQIVND (reference sequence). The CDR3 DNA reads TGTGCCAGTAGTATCGTTGGAAACACCATATATTTT. Amino acid sequence: CASSIVGNTIYF.

As regards this clone: At one end, the junction sequence differs from germline, possibly due to a read error. The J gene is TRBJ2-3, the V gene TRBV29-1; 7 nucleotides match TRBD2. From germline, CDR1 is SQVTM and CDR2 ANQGSEA. The CDR3 is 17 residues long. CDR3 amino acids: CSVEGPPSSGGTDTQYF. CDR3 sequence (DNA): TGCAGCGTCGAAGGGCCCCCCTCGTCGGGAGGAACAGATACGCAGTATTTT.

The chain is built from TRBV9 and TRBJ1-6; possibly TRBD1 for D (5 bases). The CDR3 sequence is 14 residues long. The V gene's germline CDR1 is SGDLS and CDR2 YYNGEE. V was trimmed by 6 bases and J by 7 bases, leaving 14 bases between them. CDR3 protein: CASTTSEGNSPLHF. The DNA for the CDR3 is TGTGCCAGCACTACCTCTGAGGGGAATTCACCCCTCCACTTT.

This chain joins TRBV7-8 and TRBJ2-5; D unclear. With 1 base removed from V and 7 bases from J, the gap between germline ends came to 13 bases. The CDR3 runs 14 residues. The germline gives CDR1 SGHVS, CDR2 FQNEAQ. CDR3 sequence reads: CASSLGAAQRTQYF. The CDR3 DNA is TGTGCCAGCAGCTTAGGGGCAGCCCAGCGGACCCAGTACTTC.

J is TRBJ2-7 and V is TRBV7-2, with D possibly being TRBD1 (6 bases). Trimming stripped 5 bases from V and 3 bases from J, with 14 bases between. The length of the CDR3 is 14 residues. In germline, CDR1 is SGHTA, CDR2 FQGNSA. The CDR3 region has the DNA TGTGCCAGCAGCCTGCAGGGGTTCTACTACGAGCAGTACTTC. This codes for CASSLQGFYYEQYF.

The chain uses TRBV2 and TRBJ1-5, with TRBD1 matching 10 bases. V was pared by 7 bases and J by 9 bases, with 12 bases of the junction left unmatched. The CDR3 is made up of 15 amino acids. Germline CDR1 SNHLY, CDR2 FYNNEI. The CDR3 spells CASTQPGQGISPQHF. The CDR3 nucleotides are TGTGCCAGCACACAGCCGGGACAGGGGATTTCGCCCCAGCATTTT.

This clone was seen a few times. This chain links TRBV5-6 with TRBJ1-3; 9 bases fit TRBD1. Germline-derived CDR1 and CDR2 are SGHDT and YYEEEE. V trimming: 4 bases; J trimming: 5 bases; junction bases outside the gene matches: 7. CDR3 size: 15 residues. The CDR3 loop reads CASSKRTGERNTIYF. CDR3 DNA sequence: TGTGCCAGCAGCAAAAGGACAGGGGAGAGAAACACCATATATTTT.

The V and J genes are TRBV30 and TRBJ2-5; D call uncertain. Trimming pared 4 bases from V and 5 bases from J, leaving 14 bases between. The CDR3 totals 13 residues. The germline V gene has CDR1 GTSNPN and CDR2 SVGIG (reference sequence). The CDR3 sequence is CAWTILGLETQYF. For the CDR3, the DNA is TGTGCCTGGACTATATTAGGGTTGGAGACCCAGTACTTC.